The 22 T cell receptor beta chains given below trace back to one sample, sequenced in a study of T cell responses to AZD1222 COVID-19 vaccine. Sequencing was performed with immunoSEQ multiplex PCR; in TCRdb, only in-frame clones are kept and a portion is missing. The repertoire holds 150,000 or so clones, with roughly 88% as singletons. The starting material was peripheral blood, obtained on day 0 of MenACWY control vaccination. All receptors come from an adult in good health.

The chain couples TRBV4-3 to TRBJ1-6; no clear D. Trimming shortened V by 2 bases and J by 0 bases, and 11 bases separated the two germline ends. CDR1 LGHNA and CDR2 YSLEER come from the germline V gene. This CDR3 is built from 17 residues. CDR3 coding DNA: TGCGCCAGCAGCCAATACGGACCAAGCTCCTATAATTCACCCCTCCACTTT. Its protein is CASSQYGPSSYNSPLHF.

The CDR3 protein is CASSQGAYEQYF. CDR3 sequence (DNA): TGCGCCAGCAGTCAAGGGGCATACGAGCAGTACTTC. The rearrangement links TRBV23-1 to TRBJ2-7, with TRBD1 as a possible D gene (5 bases). TRBV23-1 is reported as an ORF; its role is uncertain. Trimming took off 2 bases at V and 4 bases at J, with 6 bases between the two ends. The CDR3 totals 12 residues.

Here the CDR3 reads CASVRDYGYTF. The CDR3 DNA reads as TGTGCCAGCGTCAGGGACTATGGCTACACCTTC. The chain uses TRBV2 and TRBJ1-2; D possibly corresponds to TRBD1 (5 bases). The CDR3 is made up of 11 amino acids. V lost 8 bases and J 3 bases, leaving 7 bases between the germline ends. Germline V CDR1 and CDR2: SNHLY, FYNNEI.

The chain carries TRBV29-1 and TRBJ2-3; 12 nucleotides line up with TRBD1. The CDR3 is 15 residues long. Trimming took 3 bases from V and 2 from J; bases not matched to a gene: 3. Germline-derived CDR1 and CDR2 are SQVTM and ANQGSEA. CDR3 nucleotides: TGCAGCGTTGATGGGGACAGGGGGCCCACAGATACGCAGTATTTT. The encoded protein is CSVDGDRGPTDTQYF.

This sequence joins TRBV11-3 and TRBJ2-3; 9 bases line up with TRBD2. J lost 2 bases, V lost 2 bases, and 8 bases had no gene match. CDR1 and CDR2 (germline): SGHNT, YENEEA. There are 17 residues in the CDR3. The CDR3 sequence is CASSLLAGPGSTDTQYF. The DNA of the CDR3 is TGTGCCAGCAGCTTACTAGCGGGGCCAGGATCCACAGATACGCAGTATTTT.

This chain connects TRBV5-6 to TRBJ1-5; 8 bases are shared with TRBD1. The CDR3 runs 15 residues. V was clipped by 1 base and J by 6 bases; unmatched bases: 6. CDR1 is SGHDT and CDR2 is YYEEEE in the germline V gene. The CDR3 protein is CASSLRTGQGQPQHF. The CDR3, as DNA: TGTGCCAGCAGCTTGAGGACAGGGCAAGGTCAGCCCCAGCATTTT.

J is TRBJ1-2 and V is TRBV4-2; D gene uncertain. Germline CDR1 reads LGHNA; CDR2 reads YNFKEQ. This CDR3 spans 14 amino acids. The V end lost 5 bases, the J end lost 4 bases, and 14 bases lay between the germline ends. The CDR3 spells CASSSHRATYGYTF. The CDR3 bases are TGTGCCAGCAGCTCTCACCGGGCCACCTATGGCTACACCTTC.

The chain couples TRBV11-3 to TRBJ1-3; D is undetermined. The CDR3 contains 14 residues. The germline CDR1 and CDR2 sequences are SGHNT and YENEEA. V lost 1 base, J lost 3 bases, and 7 bases lay in between. The CDR3 here is CASSLVGFGNTIYF. The CDR3 DNA reads as TGTGCCAGCAGCTTAGTAGGTTTTGGAAACACCATATATTTT. The full variable domain, in which reference TRBV11-3 and TRBJ1-3 provide the parts outside the CDR3, is EAGVVQSPRYKIIEKKQPVAFWCNPISGHNTLYWYLQNLGQGPELLIRYENEEAVDDSQLPKDRFSAERLKGVDSTLKIQPAELGDSAVYLCASSLVGFGNTIYFGEGSWLTVV.

The chain links TRBV5-1 to TRBJ1-2, with TRBD1 matching over 12 bases. Germline loops: CDR1 SGHRS, CDR2 YFSETQ. This CDR3 has 17 amino acids. V was pared by 1 base and J by 5 bases, with 9 bases of the junction left unmatched. Here the CDR3 reads CASSLTGTGGASYGYTF. CDR3 bases: TGCGCCAGCAGCTTGACCGGGACAGGGGGCGCCAGTTATGGCTACACCTTC.

This chain joins TRBV3-1 (or the pseudogene TRBV3-2) and TRBJ1-4; D uncertain. The germline V and J ends were trimmed by 4 bases and 6 bases, with 6 bases remaining between them. The V gene's germline CDR1 is LGHDT and CDR2 YNNKEL (reference sequence). This CDR3 is built from 12 residues. The CDR3 DNA follows: TGTGCCAGCAGCCGTTCGGATGAAAAACTGTTTTTT. Translating it yields CASSRSDEKLFF.

The genes are TRBV29-1 and TRBJ1-2, with D possibly TRBD1 on 5 matching bases. Trimming pared 4 bases from V and 3 bases from J, leaving 15 bases between. Germline V gene lookup returns CDR1 SQVTM and CDR2 ANQGSEA. The CDR3 has 14 amino acids. The CDR3: CSVGFAQGDYGYTF. The CDR3 DNA reads as TGCAGCGTTGGGTTCGCCCAAGGGGACTATGGCTACACCTTC.

The rearrangement joins TRBV12-3 or TRBV12-4 to TRBJ1-5; D is uncertain. The V end lost 6 bases, the J end lost 7 bases, and 13 bases lay between the germline ends. The CDR3 spans 13 residues. The CDR3 bases are TGTGCCAGCAGCCCTACGTTGGACCAGCCCCAGCATTTT. This encodes CASSPTLDQPQHF.

The rearrangement uses TRBV5-1 and TRBJ1-4; TRBD1 might be the D (6 bases). The CDR3 covers 15 residues. Trimming pared 0 bases from V and 8 bases from J, leaving 14 bases between. Germline CDR1 is SGHRS and CDR2 is YFSETQ. The CDR3 DNA is TGCGCCAGCAGCTTGGCCGAGGGGGTGCGGGAAAAACTGTTTTTT. It yields the protein CASSLAEGVREKLFF.

The chain couples TRBV5-8 to TRBJ2-3; TRBD2 might be the D (6 bases). Germline V gene data show CDR1 as SGHTS and CDR2 as YDEGEE. This CDR3 contains 14 residues. V shed 1 base and J shed 3 bases, with 9 bases lying between them. The CDR3 region has the DNA TGTGCCAGCAGCTTGTTTCTAGCGACAGATACGCAGTATTTT. Protein: CASSLFLATDTQYF. Full variable domain (missing parts from reference TRBV5-8 and TRBJ2-3): EAGVTQSPTHLIKTRGQQATLRCSPISGHTSVYWYQQALGLGLQFLLWYDEGEERNRGNFPPRFSGRQFPNYSSELNVNALELEDSALYLCASSLFLATDTQYFGPGTRLTVL.

The gene calls are TRBV30 and TRBJ1-6; D gene ambiguous. CDR1 and CDR2 (germline): GTSNPN, SVGIG (reference sequence). V lost 3 bases and J lost 0, with 9 bases in between. The CDR3 sequence is 15 residues long. This CDR3 is CAWSVLSSYNSPLHF. Here the CDR3 DNA reads TGTGCCTGGAGCGTCCTGAGCTCCTATAATTCACCCCTCCACTTT. The whole variable domain, filled in from reference TRBV30 and TRBJ1-6, reads SQTIHQWPATLVQPVGSPLSLECTVEGTSNPNLYWYRQAAGRGLQLLFYSVGIGQISSEVPQNLSASRPQDRQFILSSKKLLLSDSGFYLCAWSVLSSYNSPLHFGNGTRLTVT.

This sequence joins TRBV30 and TRBJ2-3; D perhaps matches TRBD2 (6 bases). V was clipped by 0 bases and J by 4 bases, with 11 bases between them. Per germline, CDR1 GTSNPN and CDR2 SVGIG (reference sequence). This CDR3 region has 14 residues. The CDR3: CAWSVIGGADTQYF. CDR3 coding DNA: TGTGCCTGGAGTGTGATAGGAGGGGCAGATACGCAGTATTTT. Filled out from reference TRBV30 and TRBJ2-3, the complete variable domain reads SQTIHQWPATLVQPVGSPLSLECTVEGTSNPNLYWYRQAAGRGLQLLFYSVGIGQISSEVPQNLSASRPQDRQFILSSKKLLLSDSGFYLCAWSVIGGADTQYFGPGTRLTVL.

V usage is TRBV7-6 and J usage is TRBJ2-1; D is uncertain. Germline CDR1 is SGHVS and CDR2 is FNYEAQ. Deletions cut 2 bases from V and 5 bases from J, with 19 bases between. The CDR3 sequence is 17 residues long. The CDR3 coding sequence is TGTGCCAGCAGCTTACGGTTCGGTCGGGCCCCCCACAATGAGCAGTTCTTC. The encoded protein is CASSLRFGRAPHNEQFF.

The V gene is TRBV7-9, the J gene TRBJ1-1, with D hard to call. CDR1 and CDR2 (germline): SEHNR, FQNEAQ (reference sequence). V was shortened by 3 bases and J by 2 bases, with 10 bases between the two germline ends. The CDR3 length is 14 residues. Written as DNA, the CDR3 is TGTGCCAGCAGCTTTTATCCGGCCAACACTGAAGCTTTCTTT. It translates to CASSFYPANTEAFF.

This clone showed up just a few times. The chain recombines TRBV18 with TRBJ2-6; D uncertain. This CDR3 is 14 amino acids long. CDR1 is KGHSH, CDR2 LQKENI, per germline. The V end was cut by 2 bases, the J end by 2 bases, with 4 bases between. CDR3: CASSPGPGANVLTF. CDR3 sequence (DNA): TGTGCCAGCTCACCAGGGCCTGGGGCCAACGTCCTGACTTTC.

This sequence joins TRBV24-1 and TRBJ2-3; no clear D. V dropped 6 bases and J dropped 1 base, with 10 bases sitting between them. Germline values: CDR1 KGHDR, CDR2 SFDVKD. The CDR3 has 14 amino acids. CDR3 sequence reads: CATSSYSGTDTQYF. DNA for the CDR3: TGTGCCACCAGTTCTTACAGCGGCACAGATACGCAGTATTTT.

The V gene is TRBV19, the J gene TRBJ1-2; TRBD1 agrees at 9 bases. Germline assignment: CDR1 LNHDA and CDR2 SQIVND (reference sequence). Losses at the gene ends were 5 bases for V and 4 bases for J; bases not matched to a gene: 8. The CDR3 has 15 amino acids. DNA of the CDR3: TGTGCCAGTAGTGGGACAGGGAGGTCCATCTATGGCTACACCTTC. It codes for CASSGTGRSIYGYTF.

The rearrangement links TRBV4-3 to TRBJ1-2; TRBD1 matches at 7 bases. The ends lost 0 bases at V and 6 bases at J; junction bases unmatched: 4. From germline, CDR1 is LGHNA and CDR2 YSLEER. The CDR3 is made up of 14 amino acids. The CDR3: CASSQDYGTDGYTF. The CDR3 nucleotides read TGCGCCAGCAGCCAAGATTATGGGACAGATGGCTACACCTTC.